What follows are 21 T cell receptor beta chains derived from one specimen sequenced in a study of cytomegalovirus exposure and HLA in healthy donors (dated by TCRdb to about 2017). The library was made by the immunoSEQ multiplex PCR assay. For the multiplex PCR, a mixture combining 60 forward primers for TCR Vbeta segments and 13 reverse primers for TCR Jbeta segments was used. Sourced from immuneACCESS, this table was stored by TCRdb with only in-frame sequences that have V and J called. A share of the clones is absent; for the studies checked, an unresolved V gene accounts for under half, and the remainder has no known explanation. The sample includes under 250,000 clones, with approximately 81% observed a single time. The ten largest clones capture about 1.2% of the sample. Sample: PBMCs. The receptors originated from a human donor in good health.

The chain employs TRBV7-2 and TRBJ1-2; 11 nucleotides agree with TRBD1. This CDR3 spans 14 amino acids. Germline V gene sequence: CDR1 SGHTA, CDR2 FQGNSA. Trimming took 5 bases from V and 3 from J; bases not matched to a gene: 2. CDR3 nucleotide sequence: TGTGCCAGCAGCACGGGACAGGGGGACTATGGCTACACCTTC. Translating it yields CASSTGQGDYGYTF.

This chain joins TRBV5-4 and TRBJ2-5; TRBD2 matches 7 bases. The V gene's germline CDR1 is SGHNT and CDR2 YYREEE (reference sequence). The CDR3 is 15 residues long. After removal of 6 bases from V and 5 bases from J, the junction contained 13 bases not matched to a gene. The chain's CDR3 is CASTVTGGSWETQYF. The CDR3 DNA is TGTGCCAGCACCGTTACAGGCGGGAGCTGGGAGACCCAGTACTTC.

The chain links TRBV2 to TRBJ2-7; tentative D call: TRBD1 (6 bases). The CDR3 extends over 13 amino acids. V was shortened by 8 bases and J by 3 bases, with 14 bases between the two germline ends. Germline CDR1 SNHLY, CDR2 FYNNEI. The CDR3 nucleotides are TGTGCCAGCCGGACAGTTTCACTCTACGAGCAGTACTTC. Its protein is CASRTVSLYEQYF.

The chain joins TRBV6-5 to TRBJ2-1, with D maybe TRBD1 (5 bases). CDR3 length: 14 residues. Germline assignment: CDR1 MNHEY and CDR2 SVGAGI. V was shortened by 5 bases and J by 9 bases, with 17 bases between the two germline ends. In nucleotides, the CDR3 is TGTGCCAGCAGTGATCCAGGGCGTGCCAGTGAGCAGTTCTTC. This sequence encodes CASSDPGRASEQFF.

The genes are TRBV5-1 and TRBJ2-1; D may be TRBD2 (5 bases). Germline V gene data show CDR1 as SGHRS and CDR2 as YFSETQ. V lost 1 base, J lost 10 bases, and 9 bases lay in between. CDR3 length: 12 amino acids. CDR3 nucleotide sequence: TGCGCCAGCAGCTTGATTCCTAGCGAGCAGTTCTTC. Protein: CASSLIPSEQFF.

This chain uses TRBV28 with TRBJ2-7; 13 positions agree with TRBD2. Germline CDR1 and CDR2: MDHEN and SYDVKM. This CDR3 is built from 15 residues. Trimming cost V 8 bases and J 3 bases; bases outside gene matches: 7. In DNA form, the CDR3 reads TGTGCCAGCGCCTCGGGACTAGCGGGGTTCTACGAGCAGTACTTC. Translating gives CASASGLAGFYEQYF.

The chain carries TRBV5-4 and TRBJ2-5; perhaps TRBD2 as D (6 bases). The J call may be mistaken, given a closer DNA end match to TRBJ2-7. CDR1 is SGHNT and CDR2 is YYREEE in the germline V gene (reference sequence). The CDR3 covers 17 residues. CDR3: CASSLGSSGLMPYEQYF. The CDR3 coding sequence is TGTGCCAGCAGCTTGGGGAGTAGCGGATTAATGCCCTACGAGCAGTACTTC.

The rearrangement uses TRBV13 and TRBJ1-1; 8 positions match TRBD1. Germline V gene data show CDR1 as PRHDT and CDR2 as FYEKMQ (reference sequence). Trimming took 6 bases from V and 9 from J; bases not matched to a gene: 12. CDR3 length: 14 amino acids. The CDR3 bases are TGTGCCAGCAGTCTAAGGCAGGGGGCCTGGAAAGCTTTCTTT. Translating gives CASSLRQGAWKAFF.

The chain carries TRBV5-1 and TRBJ2-5; 12 positions agree with TRBD1. Germline V gene sequence: CDR1 SGHRS, CDR2 YFSETQ. The CDR3 is 16 residues long. V lost 0 bases to trimming and J lost 8 bases; unmatched junction nucleotides: 8. The DNA of the CDR3 is TGCGCCAGCAGCTTGGAGGGACAGGGGGCGGGGAACACCCAGTACTTC. Protein product: CASSLEGQGAGNTQYF.

The chain has TRBV7-6 and TRBJ2-3; 12 nucleotides agree with TRBD2. J lost 3 bases, V lost 5 bases, and 3 bases had no gene match. The V gene's germline CDR1 is SGHVS and CDR2 FNYEAQ. The CDR3 runs 15 residues. The CDR3, as DNA: TGTGCCAGCAGCCAGACTAGCGGGAGTACAGATACGCAGTATTTT. Translation: CASSQTSGSTDTQYF.

On this clone itself: Other nucleotide sequences from this sample produce the same CDR3. The chain carries TRBV9 and TRBJ2-1, with 12 bases matching TRBD2. The CDR3 contains 15 residues. Trimming at V came to 0 bases and at J to 8 bases, leaving 3 bases not matched to a gene. Germline V gene sequence: CDR1 SGDLS, CDR2 YYNGEE. CDR3 protein: CASSVGLAGVDEQFF. CDR3 DNA: TGTGCCAGCAGCGTAGGACTAGCGGGAGTGGATGAGCAGTTCTTC.

This rearrangement joins TRBV2 to TRBJ2-5; D is perhaps TRBD2 (7 bases). The length of the CDR3 is 16 residues. V lost 4 bases, J lost 4 bases, and 19 bases lay in between. Germline CDR1 SNHLY, CDR2 FYNNEI. CDR3 nucleotide sequence: TGTGCCAGCAGTGCACAGGTGGGGGGGCTAGGAGAGACCCAGTACTTC. It is translated as CASSAQVGGLGETQYF.

The chain carries TRBV13 and TRBJ1-2; TRBD1 matches at 7 bases. This CDR3 region has 14 residues. CDR1 and CDR2 from the germline V gene are PRHDT and FYEKMQ (reference sequence). J gave up 5 bases and V 4 bases, and 7 bases lay outside the gene matches. The CDR3 region has the DNA TGTGCCAGCAGCTCCTATCAGGGGGGATATGGCTACACCTTC. It codes for CASSSYQGGYGYTF.

V usage is TRBV5-1 and J usage is TRBJ2-7; 10 bases agree with TRBD2. The CDR3 is made up of 14 amino acids. The germline V gene has CDR1 SGHRS and CDR2 YFSETQ. V shed 0 bases, J shed 9 bases, and the junction held 6 bases outside the gene matches. CDR3 in DNA: TGCGCCAGCAGCTTGGTGCTAGCGGGAGATATGCAGTACTTC. Its translation is CASSLVLAGDMQYF.

The chain recombines TRBV7-6 with TRBJ1-3, with a weak D call TRBD1 (6 bases). Germline lookup yields CDR1 SGHVS and CDR2 FNYEAQ. CDR3 size: 13 residues. V was cut by 8 bases and J by 0 bases, with 8 bases left in between. CDR3 region: CASQGYSGNTIYF. The CDR3 DNA sequence: TGTGCCAGCCAGGGGTACTCTGGAAACACCATATATTTT.

V and J are TRBV4-2 and TRBJ2-7, with 9 bases identical to TRBD2. The CDR3 consists of 16 residues. Germline loops: CDR1 LGHNA, CDR2 YNFKEQ. The junction had 6 bases not matched to a gene; V was cut back by 1 base and J by 2 bases. The CDR3 protein is CASSQGASGVPYEQYF. As DNA, the CDR3 is TGTGCCAGCAGCCAAGGGGCTAGCGGGGTACCCTACGAGCAGTACTTC.

The chain recombines TRBV19 with TRBJ1-5; D unclear. This CDR3 comprises 13 residues. Per the germline V gene, CDR1 is LNHDA and CDR2 is SQIVND (reference sequence). V lost 5 bases, J lost 7 bases, and 12 bases lay in between. CDR3 amino acids: CASSGREGQPQHF. The DNA for the CDR3 is TGTGCCAGTAGTGGGAGGGAGGGACAGCCCCAGCATTTT.

The chain uses TRBV5-6 and TRBJ2-3, with 8 bases lining up with TRBD2. This CDR3 has 18 residues. The germline V gene has CDR1 SGHDT and CDR2 YYEEEE. V was pared by 0 bases and J by 5 bases, with 14 bases of the junction left unmatched. The CDR3 is CASSLGYSGIGVRDTQYF. CDR3 nucleotide sequence: TGTGCCAGCAGCTTGGGATATAGCGGGATCGGGGTTAGAGATACGCAGTATTTT.

The gene calls are TRBV29-1 and TRBJ2-6, with 7 bases lining up with TRBD2. Trimming cost V 5 bases and J 2 bases; bases outside gene matches: 9. Germline V gene sequence: CDR1 SQVTM, CDR2 ANQGSEA. The CDR3 spans 16 residues. The CDR3 here is CSVQLVAGAGANVLTF. The CDR3 nucleotides are TGCAGCGTTCAGCTGGTTGCGGGAGCTGGGGCCAACGTCCTGACTTTC.

In DNA, the CDR3 is TGTGCCAGCAGTTTACCCTTACTAGCTGGCTCCTACAATGAGCAGTTCTTC. Its translation: CASSLPLLAGSYNEQFF. V and J are TRBV28 and TRBJ2-1; a possible D gene is TRBD2 (6 bases). CDR3 length: 17 amino acids. The germline V gene encodes CDR1 MDHEN and CDR2 SYDVKM. Trimming took off 2 bases at V and 0 bases at J, with 14 bases between the two ends.

This chain links TRBV27 with TRBJ2-1; the match to TRBD2 covers 7 bases. The CDR3 contains 16 residues. J gave up 5 bases and V 1 base, and 8 bases lay outside the gene matches. Germline V gene lookup returns CDR1 MNHEY and CDR2 SMNVEV (reference sequence). In DNA form, the CDR3 reads TGTGCCAGCAGTTTATATGGACTAGGTCCCCACAATGAGCAGTTCTTC. Amino acid sequence: CASSLYGLGPHNEQFF.